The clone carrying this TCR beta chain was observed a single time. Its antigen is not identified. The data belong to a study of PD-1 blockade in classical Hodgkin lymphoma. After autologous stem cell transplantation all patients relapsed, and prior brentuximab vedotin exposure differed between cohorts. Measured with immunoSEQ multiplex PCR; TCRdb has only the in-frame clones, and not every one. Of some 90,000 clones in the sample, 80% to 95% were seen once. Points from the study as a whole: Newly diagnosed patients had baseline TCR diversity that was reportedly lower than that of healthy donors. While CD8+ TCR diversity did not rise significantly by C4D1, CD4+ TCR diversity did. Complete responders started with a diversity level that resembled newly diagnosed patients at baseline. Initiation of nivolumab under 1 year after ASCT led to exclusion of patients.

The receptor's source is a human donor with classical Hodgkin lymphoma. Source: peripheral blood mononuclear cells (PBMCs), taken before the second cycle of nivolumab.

The CDR3 reads CASRTGLADYEQYF. The CDR3 nucleotides are TGTGCCAGCAGGACGGGACTAGCGGACTACGAGCAGTACTTC. This chain joins TRBV6-5 and TRBJ2-7; 11 positions match TRBD2. Germline CDR1 reads MNHEY; CDR2 reads SVGAGI. Germline trimming cut 6 bases from V and 3 bases from J; bases unmatched to any gene: 4. This CDR3 is 14 amino acids long.